This entry concerns a single T cell receptor beta chain. No antigen is known for it. Other DNA sequences within the sample encode an identical CDR3. V shed 7 bases and J shed 2 bases, with 12 bases lying between them. The CDR3 is 14 amino acids. From germline, CDR1 is MNHEY and CDR2 SMNVEV (reference sequence). These data come from a study of shared clonotypes between healthy human individuals. Regarding the study as a whole: The naive CD4 repertoires of several donors were compared, and around 5.1% of clonotypes were shared.

Sorted-subset replicate PCRs used 150 to 200 ng of genomic DNA. This amount corresponded to approximately 30,000 T cell genomes. As processed by the authors: As immunoSEQ supplied junction-only sequences (without quality scores), filtering differed. Method: immunoSEQ multiplex PCR; TCRdb's copy keeps in-frame clones and lacks some. The DNA gave D and trimming, while V, J and clone size come from that table. The sample gives roughly 660,000 clones, about 92% of which show up once; 34% is in the top ten. This chain connects TRBV27 to TRBJ1-5, with D possibly being TRBD1 (5 bases). This sequence was found in a man younger than 30 in good health. Some clones in this sample may be carry-over from other donors' samples. The sample taken for sequencing was memory CD8+ T cells from PBMCs. Noted subset: CD45RO+ cells pooled with CCR7-negative TemRA cells. The CDR3 coding sequence is TGTGCCAGCACCCCCACAGGTGGCAATCAGCCCCAGCATTTT. Amino acids: CASTPTGGNQPQHF.